Listed below are T cell receptor beta chains from one sample, sequenced in a study of tumor and adjacent non-tumor tissue in lung cancer. TCRdb fed the multiplex PCR reads into MiXCR, producing one record per CDR3 protein. The sample contains just over 200,000 distinct CDR3 sequences, 71% of which appear only once. Sequenced material: lung tumor tissue. The source is a man in his 60s with non-small cell lung cancer. Both conserved end residues are part of each CDR3. D genes are given only for firm matches. Size tells how often a clone was seen (once, few, many) or the class of an expanded clone, and some rows leave it out.

>TRBJ2-7|TRBV4-3|-|-
CVSRQGGNTYEQYF
TGCGTCAGCAGGCAAGGGGGAAATACCTACGAGCAGTACTTC
>TRBJ2-3|TRBV4-2|-|-
CASSHRRDTTDTQYF
TGTGCCAGCAGCCATCGCCGGGACACCACAGATACGCAGTATTTT
>TRBJ1-2|TRBV5-6|-|-
CTSSSGLNNGYTF
TGTACCAGCAGCTCCGGCCTCAATAATGGCTACACCTTC
>TRBJ2-2|TRBV20-1|few|-
CSARDHSRGTGELFF
TGCAGTGCTAGAGATCATAGCAGGGGAACCGGGGAGCTGTTTTTT
>TRBJ1-2|TRBV5-4|few|-
CASSFSDSYGYTF
TGTGCCAGCAGCTTCTCGGACAGCTATGGCTACACCTTC
>TRBJ2-7|TRBV6-2/TRBV6-3|few|-
CASSVTRPFPYEQYF
TGTGCCAGCAGTGTTACTCGTCCATTCCCCTACGAGCAGTACTTC
>TRBJ2-2|TRBV11-3|-|-
CASSLGGTTINGELFF
TGTGCCAGCAGCCTAGGAGGGACCACCATTAACGGGGAGCTGTTTTTT
>TRBJ2-1|TRBV5-6|-|-
CASSPDGGGSYNEQFF
TGTGCCAGCAGTCCCGATGGGGGAGGCTCCTACAATGAGCAGTTCTTC
>TRBJ2-1|TRBV29-1|-|TRBD2
CRVCREGRGWEQLF
TGCAGGGTCTGCCGGGAGGGCAGGGGTTGGGAGCAGTTATTC
>TRBJ2-1|TRBV20-1|-|TRBD2
CSAERGVVQFF
TGCAGTGCTGAACGGGGGGTTGTGCAGTTCTTC
>TRBJ1-4|TRBV20-1|-|-
CSANTQGGDANEKLFF
TGCAGTGCTAACACCCAAGGGGGGGATGCTAATGAAAAACTGTTTTTT
>TRBJ2-1|TRBV5-5|-|-
CASSLASRGRDPSTRSSYNEQFF
TGTGCCAGCAGCTTGGCCAGCAGGGGCCGAGATCCCTCTACACGGAGCTCCTACAATGAGCAGTTCTTC
>TRBJ1-5|TRBV30|few|-
CAWSWGYNQPQHF
TGTGCCTGGAGTTGGGGGTACAATCAGCCCCAGCATTTT
>TRBJ2-4|TRBV6-1|-|-
CTSSDPAKNIQYF
TGTACCAGCAGTGACCCAGCCAAAAACATTCAGTACTTC
>TRBJ2-3|TRBV20-1|many|-
CSATPPGYSTDTQYF
TGCAGTGCTACCCCACCAGGGTACAGCACAGATACGCAGTATTTT